This T cell receptor beta chain comes out of a study of blood T cells in healthy people across ages. A sample-barcoded 5' primer and a J-beta primer mix were used in a second PCR of about 7 to 12 cycles. Via MiXCR, TCRdb re-called the 5' RACE reads, giving one row per CDR3 protein. The table shows approximately 1,000,000 distinct CDR3 sequences, with 45% occurring only once. Input material: blood. The clonotype originates from a woman aged 55-70 years in good health.

The CDR3 here is CASGSGTSRSQETQYF. CDR3 coding DNA: TGTGCCAGCGGATCTGGGACTAGCAGGTCACAAGAGACCCAGTACTTC. The chain joins TRBV3-1 to TRBJ2-5, with 9 bases identical to TRBD2. The CDR3 sequence is 16 residues long. Germline V lookup: CDR1 LGHDT, CDR2 YNNKEL (reference sequence). Germline trimming cut 8 bases from V and 2 bases from J; bases unmatched to any gene: 12.